The present TCR beta chain was sequenced within a study of PD-L1 blockade in urothelial cancer. Study as a whole: Counts from blood samples showed a median of about 150,000 T cells. Regarding the study as a whole: Below-median pretreatment blood TCR clonality predicted better survival.

Indicated time point: pretreatment peripheral blood. Each PCR contained spiked-in synthetic TCR analog templates. TCRdb's copy holds only in-frame clones and misses some; the assay was immunoSEQ multiplex PCR. The data show about 79,000 clones, with around four fifths seen just once and roughly 7.3% held by the top ten. Turning to this clone: Its antigen is still unknown.

Sequenced material: PBMCs, taken around atezolizumab (anti-PD-L1) treatment. The sequence was obtained from a middle-aged man with urothelial cancer.

The CDR3 coding sequence is TGTGCCAGCAGTGAAGCCGGGACAGGGGCCCGTAATCAGCCCCAGCATTTT. It specifies CASSEAGTGARNQPQHF. The V gene is TRBV2, the J gene TRBJ1-5; 10 positions match TRBD1. The junction had 6 bases not matched to a gene; V was cut back by 0 bases and J by 4 bases. The CDR3 sequence is 17 residues long. Germline lookup yields CDR1 SNHLY and CDR2 FYNNEI.